What follows is one T cell receptor beta chain and its context. Data came from immunoSEQ multiplex PCR; TCRdb stores just in-frame clones and leaves some out. The sample yields approximately 290,000 clones, roughly 89% seen once. The record originates from a study of blood T cell repertoires in COVID-19. Clinical history reported by participants formed the basis on which cohorts were assigned. Germline CDR1 reads MDHEN; CDR2 reads SYDVKM. This CDR3 is built from 15 residues. V shed 7 bases and J shed 3 bases, with 18 bases lying between them. The receptor's source is a woman between 18 and 29 years old with acute COVID-19. The chain employs TRBV28 and TRBJ1-2, with no clear D. The sample was PBMCs or T cells enriched from blood (not recorded which). Written as DNA, the CDR3 is TGTGCCAGCAACACCCCCAGCGGGAGCTACTATGGCTACACCTTC. Its translation is CASNTPSGSYYGYTF.